This T cell receptor beta chain was identified in a study of early T cells in non-severe SARS-CoV-2 infection. For the study at large: Sequencing of bulk RNA from unsorted whole blood was done, without chain pairing. Study conclusions and caveats: The VDJdb matching leaned toward anti-spike CD8 responses and overlooked private and CD4 specificities.

The germline V gene has CDR1 LGHNA and CDR2 YNFKEQ. The CDR3 extends over 15 amino acids. The germline V and J ends were trimmed by 4 bases and 3 bases, with 12 bases remaining between them. The sample holds a few counts of this clonotype. The antigen is undetermined. Separate cDNA molecules each had unique molecular identifiers attached to them. TCRdb reprocessed the 5' RACE reads via MiXCR and lists one record per CDR3 protein. The top ten hold around 7.5% of the sample, which has 83,000 or so distinct CDR3 sequences, roughly 10% seen once. Sequenced material: whole blood, taken at baseline. The chain recombines TRBV4-2 with TRBJ2-2; D gene uncertain. This sequence originates from an adult who was a healthcare worker with PCR-confirmed SARS-CoV-2 infection or an uninfected control (not recorded which). The CDR3 bases are TGTGCCAGCAGCCCTGGTGGGATAGACACCGGGGAGCTGTTTTTT. Residues: CASSPGGIDTGELFF.